The 6 T cell receptor beta chains listed next were all sequenced from one sample in a study of control samples from healthy donors and cancer patients. Repertoires were generated with immunoSEQ multiplex PCR, while TCRdb's copy carries only in-frame clones and drops some. The data hold 80,000 or so clones, with roughly 91% observed a single time. Sequenced input: blood. Receptors originate from a man over 45 in good health.

V and J are TRBV7-2 and TRBJ1-2, with TRBD1 matching over 7 bases. The germline V gene encodes CDR1 SGHTA and CDR2 FQGNSA. The junction had 7 bases not matched to a gene; V was cut back by 5 bases and J by 4 bases. The CDR3 totals 14 residues. In DNA, the CDR3 is TGTGCCAGCAGCCCCCAACAGGGGTCCTATGGCTACACCTTC. Protein: CASSPQQGSYGYTF.

The V call is TRBV5-6, the J call TRBJ2-2, with D hard to call. This CDR3 comprises 11 residues. The V end lost 5 bases, the J end lost 5 bases, and 4 bases lay between the germline ends. CDR1 and CDR2 (germline): SGHDT, YYEEEE. The CDR3 sequence: CASSRTGELFF. The CDR3 DNA reads as TGTGCCAGCAGTAGGACCGGGGAGCTGTTTTTT.

The chain carries TRBV18 and TRBJ1-1; TRBD1 matches 9 bases. The ends lost 0 bases at V and 5 bases at J; junction bases unmatched: 4. CDR3 length equals 15 residues. The V gene's germline CDR1 is KGHSH and CDR2 LQKENI. As DNA, the CDR3 is TGTGCCAGCTCACCACCGTGGACAGGGGTGACTGAAGCTTTCTTT. It yields the protein CASSPPWTGVTEAFF.

This rearrangement joins TRBV3-1 (or the pseudogene TRBV3-2) to TRBJ1-1; maybe TRBD1 (5 bases). Germline CDR1 reads LGHDT; CDR2 reads YNNKEL (reference sequence). V dropped 6 bases and J dropped 4 bases, with 12 bases sitting between them. The CDR3 is 13 amino acids. The CDR3 DNA follows: TGTGCCAGCAGTCAGAGAGGGGCCACTGAAGCTTTCTTT. It encodes CASSQRGATEAFF.

V gene TRBV6-5 combines with J gene TRBJ2-7; D unclear. CDR1 MNHEY and CDR2 SVGAGI come from the germline V gene. V gave up 5 bases and J gave up 6 bases, with 11 bases separating them. The CDR3 totals 12 residues. The CDR3 nucleotides are TGTGCCAGCAGTCGTGGCCCCCTCGAGCAGTACTTC. This sequence encodes CASSRGPLEQYF.

CDR3 sequence: CASSSSWGFETQYF. CDR3 DNA: TGTGCCAGCAGCTCGTCATGGGGATTTGAGACCCAGTACTTC. The chain links TRBV9 to TRBJ2-5; no firm D call. V was shortened by 4 bases and J by 5 bases, with 15 bases between the two germline ends. The CDR3 has 14 residues. Germline V gene lookup returns CDR1 SGDLS and CDR2 YYNGEE.